This is a list of T cell receptor beta chains from one sample in a study of T cell responses to AZD1222 COVID-19 vaccine. Clones were sequenced by immunoSEQ multiplex PCR, and TCRdb holds only the in-frame ones, with some missing. The table shows more than 150,000 clones, with 70% to 90% occurring only once. This sample comprised peripheral blood, obtained 28 days after the second AZD1222 dose. These receptors were taken from an adult who received the AZD1222 COVID-19 vaccine. Both conserved end residues are trimmed from each CDR3. Fields, in order: V gene, J gene, CDR3 protein.

V gene: TRBV7-3
J gene: TRBJ2-7
CDR3 protein: ASSLDSGMQQY

V gene: TRBV28
J gene: TRBJ1-2
CDR3 protein: ASSLTGGGTNYGYT

V gene: TRBV4-3
J gene: TRBJ2-1
CDR3 protein: ASSLLRGGEQF

V gene: TRBV3-1/TRBV3-2
J gene: TRBJ2-7
CDR3 protein: ASSQVPLAGVRYEQY

V gene: TRBV7-2
J gene: TRBJ2-7
CDR3 protein: ASSLASGLTYEQY

V gene: TRBV19
J gene: TRBJ2-7
CDR3 protein: ASSSSRGYEQY

V gene: TRBV28
J gene: TRBJ2-1
CDR3 protein: ASSSLPPGGHNEQF

V gene: TRBV28
J gene: TRBJ2-2
CDR3 protein: ASSSILAGETGELF

V gene: TRBV19
J gene: TRBJ2-2
CDR3 protein: ASDRVNTGELF

V gene: TRBV16
J gene: TRBJ1-2
CDR3 protein: ASSLPGANYGYT

V gene: TRBV5-4
J gene: TRBJ1-2
CDR3 protein: ASPTGRDYGYT

V gene: TRBV28
J gene: TRBJ2-7
CDR3 protein: ASSRQVRGNEQY

V gene: TRBV27
J gene: TRBJ2-7
CDR3 protein: ASSPWASSYEQY

V gene: TRBV14
J gene: TRBJ1-1
CDR3 protein: ASSQDPAGRTEAF

V gene: TRBV30
J gene: TRBJ2-1
CDR3 protein: AWRESRYNEQF

V gene: TRBV30
J gene: TRBJ1-6
CDR3 protein: AWSLNRDSPLH

V gene: TRBV7-2
J gene: TRBJ2-1
CDR3 protein: ASSNLGLAGVEQF

V gene: TRBV28
J gene: TRBJ2-2
CDR3 protein: ASTGRVYTGELF

V gene: TRBV28
J gene: TRBJ2-7
CDR3 protein: ASSALWTGKYEQY

V gene: TRBV19
J gene: TRBJ2-1
CDR3 protein: ASSRQVLGYNEQF

V gene: TRBV28
J gene: TRBJ1-5
CDR3 protein: ASSLRGWGGRQPQH

V gene: TRBV30
J gene: TRBJ2-7
CDR3 protein: AWSDPGEGRYEQY

V gene: TRBV7-2
J gene: TRBJ1-2
CDR3 protein: ASSLGGTVYGYT

V gene: TRBV24-1
J gene: TRBJ2-2
CDR3 protein: AAGTGNTGELF

V gene: TRBV24-1
J gene: TRBJ2-7
CDR3 protein: ATSHPGESYEQY

V gene: TRBV19
J gene: TRBJ2-7
CDR3 protein: ASNSTRDTPYEQY

V gene: TRBV9
J gene: TRBJ2-7
CDR3 protein: ASSEGLAGYEQY

V gene: TRBV4-2
J gene: TRBJ2-3
CDR3 protein: ASSSRLNRDTQY

V gene: TRBV29-1
J gene: TRBJ2-7
CDR3 protein: SILGASYEQY

V gene: TRBV7-2
J gene: TRBJ1-5
CDR3 protein: ASSYLQGQPQH

V gene: TRBV28
J gene: TRBJ2-7
CDR3 protein: ASGGQGYYEQY

V gene: TRBV12-1
J gene: TRBJ1-1
CDR3 protein: ASSFLGGGQLNTEAF

V gene: TRBV19
J gene: TRBJ2-7
CDR3 protein: ASSAQTESYEQY

V gene: TRBV7-9
J gene: TRBJ2-7
CDR3 protein: ASPGQGFSYEQY

V gene: TRBV14
J gene: TRBJ1-2
CDR3 protein: ASSPQFDRYYGYT

V gene: TRBV6-5
J gene: TRBJ2-7
CDR3 protein: ASSREVGFYEQY

V gene: TRBV4-3
J gene: TRBJ2-5
CDR3 protein: ASSLEAGYETQY

V gene: TRBV5-1
J gene: TRBJ2-2
CDR3 protein: ASSLGANRNTGELF

V gene: TRBV24-1
J gene: TRBJ2-3
CDR3 protein: ATSDWGGPTSTDTQY

V gene: TRBV11-2
J gene: TRBJ2-2
CDR3 protein: ASSRTGGSTGELF

V gene: TRBV6-5
J gene: TRBJ1-5
CDR3 protein: ASKTTGSGQPQH

V gene: TRBV4-3
J gene: TRBJ2-1
CDR3 protein: ASSQDPGRVNEQF

V gene: TRBV28
J gene: TRBJ2-7
CDR3 protein: AAKTGSYEQY

V gene: TRBV28
J gene: TRBJ2-7
CDR3 protein: ASSPTGSYEQY

V gene: TRBV4-2
J gene: TRBJ2-3
CDR3 protein: ASSQDGRGRTDTQY

V gene: TRBV18
J gene: TRBJ2-7
CDR3 protein: ASSPVAQGEQY

V gene: TRBV4-1
J gene: TRBJ2-3
CDR3 protein: ASSLLAGVIDTQY

V gene: TRBV4-3
J gene: TRBJ2-2
CDR3 protein: ASSQPWASGELF

V gene: TRBV6-5
J gene: TRBJ2-7
CDR3 protein: ATTDGPYEQY

V gene: TRBV30
J gene: TRBJ2-7
CDR3 protein: AWGTGGSYEQY

V gene: TRBV10-3
J gene: TRBJ2-7
CDR3 protein: AISDEGGSYEQY

V gene: TRBV10-3
J gene: TRBJ2-1
CDR3 protein: ATRTGENNEQF